Shown below are 25 T cell receptor beta chains from a single sample sequenced in a study of OX40 agonist ivuxolimab in advanced cancers. This table comes from immunoSEQ multiplex PCR, and its TCRdb copy is limited to in-frame clones, with some not included. The table includes 30,000 to 45,000 clones, just under 75% detected once. Here the sequenced sample was CD4+ or CD8+ T cells sorted from blood, taken in a trial of the OX40 agonist ivuxolimab. These TCRs come from an adult with an advanced solid tumor such as melanoma, head and neck, liver or kidney cancer.

The chain carries TRBV30 and TRBJ2-2; no definite D call. V lost 0 bases and J 7 bases, leaving 3 bases between the germline ends. This CDR3 region has 11 residues. Germline V gene data show CDR1 as GTSNPN and CDR2 as SVGIG (reference sequence). The CDR3 sequence: CAWSVIGELFF. DNA for the CDR3: TGTGCCTGGAGTGTAATCGGGGAGCTGTTTTTT.

This clone showed up just a few times. The V gene is TRBV30, the J gene TRBJ1-5; D perhaps matches TRBD1 (5 bases). The length of the CDR3 is 14 residues. The germline V gene has CDR1 GTSNPN and CDR2 SVGIG (reference sequence). Trimming took off 0 bases at V and 8 bases at J, with 14 bases between the two ends. The CDR3 loop reads CAWSVRGGWEPQHF. CDR3 DNA sequence: TGTGCCTGGAGTGTACGGGGGGGTTGGGAGCCCCAGCATTTT.

The chain carries TRBV27 and TRBJ1-3, with unresolved D. Germline V gene sequence: CDR1 MNHEY, CDR2 SMNVEV (reference sequence). This CDR3 contains 14 residues. V was pared by 6 bases and J by 2 bases, with 11 bases between. The CDR3 bases are TGTGCCAGCAGGCGGGCGGGAGCTGGAAACACCATATATTTT. Translated, it gives CASRRAGAGNTIYF.

This clone was counted only a few times. The V gene is TRBV18, the J gene TRBJ1-1; D is undetermined. CDR1 and CDR2 (germline): KGHSH, LQKENI. The CDR3 contains 13 residues. The V and J ends lost 2 bases and 2 bases respectively, with 6 bases between them. This CDR3 is CASSPNANTEAFF. CDR3 nucleotides: TGTGCCAGCTCACCAAACGCAAACACTGAAGCTTTCTTT.

This clone was counted a few times. CDR3 nucleotides: TGTGCCAGCAGCTTGAGGGCTTACAATGAGCAGTTCTTC. This translates into CASSLRAYNEQFF. V gene TRBV5-6 combines with J gene TRBJ2-1; D call uncertain. CDR3 length: 13 residues. Trimming took 1 base from V and 4 from J, leaving 6 bases between them. From germline, CDR1 is SGHDT and CDR2 YYEEEE.

The rearrangement joins TRBV28 to TRBJ2-7; 9 positions match TRBD2. The CDR3 sequence is 14 residues long. V shed 6 bases and J 0 bases; nucleotides not matched to a gene: 3. The V gene's germline CDR1 is MDHEN and CDR2 SYDVKM. In DNA form, the CDR3 reads TGTGCCAGCAGCCTAGCGGGGTTCTCCTACGAGCAGTACGTC. Protein: CASSLAGFSYEQYV.

This chain uses TRBV28 with TRBJ2-7; D is unclear. CDR1 is MDHEN, CDR2 SYDVKM, per germline. Trimming left V 1 base short and J 3 bases short, with 10 bases between. The CDR3 has 14 amino acids. The CDR3 region is CASSLFAGRYEQYF. The CDR3 DNA reads TGTGCCAGCAGTTTATTTGCAGGACGCTACGAGCAGTACTTC.

This chain links TRBV5-4 with TRBJ1-5; D gene uncertain. The germline V gene has CDR1 SGHNT and CDR2 YYREEE (reference sequence). Trimming pared 1 base from V and 7 bases from J, leaving 12 bases between. The CDR3 runs to 14 residues. The CDR3 DNA is TGTGCCAGCAGCTTGTCCGGGTCGGGCCAGCCCCAGCATTTT. Translation: CASSLSGSGQPQHF. Using reference TRBV5-4 and TRBJ1-5 for the parts outside the CDR3, the full variable domain is ETGVTQSPTHLIKTRGQQVTLRCSSQSGHNTVSWYQQALGQGPQFIFQYYREEENGRGNFPPRFSGLQFPNYSSELNVNALELDDSALYLCASSLSGSGQPQHFGDGTRLSIL.

This chain connects TRBV5-6 to TRBJ1-6, with D tentatively TRBD1 (5 bases). CDR1 is SGHDT, CDR2 YYEEEE, per germline. V was cut by 2 bases and J by 9 bases, with 15 bases left in between. The CDR3 contains 15 residues. CDR3 sequence (DNA): TGTGCCAGCAGCTTAATGGAGGGGCGCGGTTCACCCCTCCACTTT. Amino acid sequence: CASSLMEGRGSPLHF.

This clone has a handful of counts. The chain has TRBV7-6 and TRBJ2-1; 9 nucleotides align to TRBD1. The CDR3 covers 17 residues. Germline V lookup: CDR1 SGHVS, CDR2 FNYEAQ. The V segment lost 2 bases and the J segment 6 bases; nucleotides outside the gene matches: 11. Written as DNA, the CDR3 is TGTGCCAGCAGCTTAATTTTGGGACAGGGTTCCCTCAATGAGCAGTTCTTC. This encodes CASSLILGQGSLNEQFF.

The chain employs TRBV18 and TRBJ1-2; 8 nucleotides align to TRBD1. This CDR3 has 13 residues. J lost 6 bases, V lost 5 bases, and 5 bases had no gene match. The germline V gene has CDR1 KGHSH and CDR2 LQKENI. The CDR3 nucleotides are TGTGCCAGCTCAACGACAGGGGTGGATGGCTACACCTTC. As protein: CASSTTGVDGYTF.

This clone has only a few counts. The chain's CDR3 is CASSRMRSSYEQYV. The DNA of the CDR3 is TGCGCCAGCAGCCGAATGAGGAGCTCCTACGAGCAGTACGTC. V is TRBV4-1 and J is TRBJ2-7; D gene uncertain. Trimming stripped 4 bases from V and 0 bases from J, with 10 bases between. Germline V gives CDR1 MGHRA, CDR2 YSYEKL. The CDR3 sequence is 14 residues long.

Judged by abundance, this clone is medium-sized. This chain connects TRBV5-4 to TRBJ1-2; D gene ambiguous. In germline, CDR1 is SGHNT, CDR2 YYREEE (reference sequence). Trimming took 1 base from V and 0 from J, leaving 4 bases between them. This CDR3 has 13 amino acids. The CDR3 loop is CASSLSANYGYTF. For the CDR3, the DNA is TGTGCCAGCAGCTTGTCGGCTAACTATGGCTACACCTTC.

The V call is TRBV23-1, the J call TRBJ2-1; D ambiguous. TRBV23-1 counts as an open reading frame of uncertain function. The CDR3 covers 14 residues. V gave up 3 bases and J gave up 6 bases, with 12 bases separating them. The CDR3 sequence: CASSHLSWGNEQFF. The CDR3 DNA is TGCGCCAGCAGTCACCTCTCGTGGGGCAATGAGCAGTTCTTC.

The chain employs TRBV5-5 and TRBJ1-1; weak D call: TRBD1 (5 bases). Trimming removed 5 bases at V and 0 bases at J, with 11 bases between. Germline V gene sequence: CDR1 SGHKS, CDR2 YYEKEE (reference sequence). The CDR3 sequence is 14 residues long. The CDR3 DNA sequence: TGTGCCAGCAGTTTAGAGGGGTTGAACACTGAAGCTTTCTTT. Its translation is CASSLEGLNTEAFF. The full variable domain, rest sourced from reference TRBV5-5 and TRBJ1-1, is DAGVTQSPTHLIKTRGQQVTLRCSPISGHKSVSWYQQVLGQGPQFIFQYYEKEERGRGNFPDRFSARQFPNYSSELNVNALLLGDSALYLCASSLEGLNTEAFFGQGTRLTVV.

This chain joins TRBV9 and TRBJ2-2; no reliable D call. This CDR3 contains 15 residues. The germline V and J ends were trimmed by 4 bases and 5 bases, with 15 bases remaining between them. CDR1 is SGDLS and CDR2 is YYNGEE in the germline V gene. Here the CDR3 DNA reads TGTGCCAGCAGCAAGGACCGGGTCGGGACCGGGGAGCTGTTTTTT. Translated: CASSKDRVGTGELFF.

This clone was seen many times. The chain recombines TRBV10-3 with TRBJ2-7; TRBD1 matches 9 bases. Unmatched junction bases numbered 11, after V lost 8 bases and J lost 0 bases. There are 16 residues in the CDR3. Germline V gene lookup returns CDR1 ENHRY and CDR2 SYGVKD. The CDR3 region has the DNA TGTGCCATCCCGGGACAGGGCGGGGACAGCTCCTACGAGCAGTACGTC. As protein: CAIPGQGGDSSYEQYV.

V and J are TRBV27 and TRBJ1-3; D gene ambiguous. The CDR3 is 14 amino acids. Trimming removed 1 base from V and 4 bases from J, with 8 bases in between. The germline CDR1 and CDR2 sequences are MNHEY and SMNVEV (reference sequence). Here the CDR3 reads CASSLWAGGNTIYF. Here the CDR3 DNA reads TGTGCCAGCAGTTTATGGGCAGGAGGAAACACCATATATTTT.

This clone was seen a few times. This rearrangement joins TRBV5-4 to TRBJ2-4; 7 bases are shared with TRBD2. V lost 3 bases, J lost 5 bases, and 8 bases stayed unmatched. The CDR3 is 15 residues long. Germline CDR1 reads SGHNT; CDR2 reads YYREEE (reference sequence). CDR3 bases: TGTGCCAGCAGCTGGGGGGGATCCGTTGAAAACATTCAGTACTTC. Translated: CASSWGGSVENIQYF.

The chain has TRBV5-1 and TRBJ2-7, with a tentative D call TRBD2 (5 bases). The CDR3 runs 14 residues. The V gene lost 5 bases and the J gene lost 2 bases, with 14 bases spanning the gap. Per germline, CDR1 SGHRS and CDR2 YFSETQ. For the CDR3, the DNA is TGCGCCAGCAGATCGGCGGGCTTCACCTACGAGCAGTACTTC. This sequence encodes CASRSAGFTYEQYF.

V gene TRBV30 combines with J gene TRBJ1-5, with TRBD1 matching over 7 bases. In germline, CDR1 is GTSNPN, CDR2 SVGIG (reference sequence). V gave up 4 bases and J gave up 9 bases; unmatched junction bases: 9. This CDR3 has 13 residues. CDR3 in DNA: TGTGCCTGGACTCGGACAGGTTCGGGGCCCCAGCATTTT. Its protein is CAWTRTGSGPQHF.

V gene TRBV28 combines with J gene TRBJ1-3, with 7 bases fitting TRBD1. The ends lost 6 bases at V and 2 bases at J; junction bases unmatched: 10. Germline V gene data show CDR1 as MDHEN and CDR2 as SYDVKM. This CDR3 contains 16 residues. CDR3 residues: CASSPTTGSPGNTIYF. The CDR3 nucleotides read TGTGCCAGCAGCCCAACGACAGGGAGTCCTGGAAACACCATATATTTT.

V usage is TRBV4-1 and J usage is TRBJ1-4; 7 bases fit TRBD1. Trimming took 6 bases from V and 1 from J; bases not matched to a gene: 5. This CDR3 has 15 amino acids. Germline V gives CDR1 MGHRA, CDR2 YSYEKL. The DNA of the CDR3 is TGCGCCAGCAGTCGGAACAGGGGAACTAATGAAAAACTGTTTTTT. Residues: CASSRNRGTNEKLFF.

The J gene is TRBJ1-2, the V gene TRBV6-1; TRBD1 might be the D (6 bases). Germline assignment: CDR1 MNHNS and CDR2 SASEGT. The length of the CDR3 is 14 residues. V dropped 4 bases and J dropped 3 bases, with 12 bases sitting between them. The CDR3 nucleotides read TGTGCCAGCAGTGTAAACAGGGAGGACTATGGCTACACCTTC. Translating it yields CASSVNREDYGYTF.

V gene TRBV2 combines with J gene TRBJ2-1, with 9 bases matching TRBD1. Germline V gene data show CDR1 as SNHLY and CDR2 as FYNNEI. V shed 6 bases, J shed 6 bases, and the junction held 15 bases outside the gene matches. This CDR3 spans 17 amino acids. CDR3: CASSPVMGTGTSNEQFF. The CDR3 DNA is TGTGCCAGCAGCCCCGTGATGGGGACAGGGACGAGCAATGAGCAGTTCTTC.